Each of the 20 T cell receptor beta chains below was sequenced from the same sample in a study of T-cell reconstitution after alpha-beta-depleted transplantation in children. Construction of the TCRbeta library involved unique molecular identifiers. A single record per CDR3 protein comes from TCRdb applying MiXCR to the PCR reads. The sample consists of about 580,000 distinct CDR3 sequences, 20% to 25% of them appearing once. The sequenced sample was PBMCs, mostly from graft donor cells, obtained 360 days after TCRalphabeta/CD19-depleted stem cell transplant. These receptors were obtained from a boy younger than two who had a stem cell transplant for acute myeloid leukemia, so the T cells may come from the graft donor.

The chain is built from TRBV20-1 and TRBJ1-5; TRBD1 matches at 7 bases. CDR1 DFQATT and CDR2 SNEGSKA come from the germline V gene (reference sequence). This CDR3 is 15 amino acids long. After removal of 3 bases from V and 3 bases from J, the junction contained 8 bases not matched to a gene. The CDR3 region is CSASRGPVINQPQHF. The CDR3 region has the DNA TGCAGTGCTAGTAGGGGGCCAGTGATCAATCAGCCCCAGCATTTT.

The J gene is TRBJ2-1, the V gene TRBV7-8; D is undetermined. The CDR3 is made up of 16 amino acids. Germline V lookup: CDR1 SGHVS, CDR2 FQNEAQ. The V and J ends lost 3 bases and 4 bases respectively, with 16 bases between them. The CDR3 sequence is CASSLGRLTYYNEQFF. The CDR3 nucleotides are TGTGCCAGCAGCTTGGGCAGACTCACTTATTACAATGAGCAGTTCTTC. Full variable domain (remainder filled in from reference TRBV7-8 and TRBJ2-1): GAGVSQSPRYKVAKRGQDVALRCDPISGHVSLFWYQQALGQGPEFLTYFQNEAQLDKSGLPSDRFFAERPEGSVSTLKIQRTQQEDSAVYLCASSLGRLTYYNEQFFGPGTRLTVL.

A few counts support this clonotype. The chain uses TRBV20-1 and TRBJ2-1; 8 bases fit TRBD1. The CDR3 length is 12 residues. The trim removed 3 bases at V and 7 bases at J, leaving 2 bases unmatched. Looked up from germline, CDR1 is DFQATT and CDR2 is SNEGSKA (reference sequence). The CDR3 DNA reads TGCAGTGCTAGGCACAGGGGGAATGAGCAGTTCTTC. This codes for CSARHRGNEQFF.

The chain employs TRBV7-2 and TRBJ2-2, with 9 bases that match TRBD2. Germline CDR1 reads SGHTA; CDR2 reads FQGNSA. Trimming took 1 base from V and 6 from J; bases not matched to a gene: 3. This CDR3 region has 15 residues. The CDR3 spells CASSLGGGEAGELFF. As DNA, the CDR3 is TGTGCCAGCAGCTTAGGCGGGGGGGAAGCCGGGGAGCTGTTTTTT. Full variable domain (missing parts from reference TRBV7-2 and TRBJ2-2): GAGVSQSPSNKVTEKGKDVELRCDPISGHTALYWYRQSLGQGLEFLIYFQGNSAPDKSGLPSDRFSAERTGGSVSTLTIQRTQQEDSAVYLCASSLGGGEAGELFFGEGSRLTVL.

This clonotype was seen more than once but under ten times. This chain links TRBV12-3 or TRBV12-4 with TRBJ2-1; D gene ambiguous. Trimming took off 6 bases at V and 12 bases at J, with 15 bases between the two ends. The CDR3 sequence is 12 residues long. The chain's CDR3 is CASSPESFVQFF. The CDR3 DNA reads TGTGCCAGCAGCCCAGAATCGTTCGTGCAGTTCTTC.

This clonotype has at least ten counts. The V call is TRBV12-3 or TRBV12-4, the J call TRBJ2-6, with a possible D match to TRBD1 (6 bases). The CDR3 loop spans 16 amino acids. Trimming left V 1 base short and J 3 bases short, with 10 bases between. The CDR3 nucleotides read TGTGCCAGCAGTTTAGGCCTAGGGGGTGGGGCCAACGTCCTGACTTTC. Protein: CASSLGLGGGANVLTF.

This clonotype has ten or more counts. The chain employs TRBV10-3 and TRBJ2-5; possible D gene TRBD1, 6 bases. The germline V and J ends were trimmed by 4 bases and 4 bases, with 16 bases remaining between them. This CDR3 has 15 amino acids. CDR1 and CDR2 (germline): ENHRY, SYGVKD. The CDR3 is CAISAGQSPLETQYF. Here the CDR3 DNA reads TGTGCCATCAGTGCTGGACAGTCCCCATTAGAGACCCAGTACTTC.

V and J are TRBV5-1 and TRBJ2-3; D is possibly TRBD1 (5 bases). Germline V CDR1 and CDR2: SGHRS, YFSETQ. The V gene lost 2 bases and the J gene lost 2 bases, with 15 bases spanning the gap. This CDR3 spans 16 amino acids. The CDR3 is CASSFPQGSFTDTQYF. CDR3 in DNA: TGCGCCAGCAGCTTCCCGCAGGGATCTTTCACAGATACGCAGTATTTT.

The rearrangement links TRBV12-3 or TRBV12-4 to TRBJ2-5, with 9 bases that match TRBD2. The V gene end was trimmed by 3 bases and the J gene end by 4 bases; junction bases not matched to a gene: 21. The CDR3 is made up of 20 amino acids. This CDR3 is CASSFRTSVSATRIGETQYF. CDR3 coding DNA: TGTGCCAGCAGTTTCAGGACTAGCGTTTCCGCTACGCGAATTGGAGAGACCCAGTACTTC.

V and J are TRBV29-1 and TRBJ2-7, with D tentatively TRBD1 (7 bases). This CDR3 has 12 amino acids. Germline CDR1 and CDR2: SQVTM and ANQGSEA. The V end lost 7 bases, the J end lost 9 bases, and 19 bases lay between the germline ends. The CDR3 reads CSGGTAPGRQYF. The CDR3, as DNA: TGCAGCGGCGGGACAGCCCCCGGCCGGCAGTACTTC.

The V gene is TRBV6-1, the J gene TRBJ2-7; TRBD1 might be the D (5 bases). The CDR3 totals 13 residues. V was shortened by 7 bases and J by 3 bases, with 13 bases between the two germline ends. Germline CDR1 is MNHNS and CDR2 is SASEGT. Here the CDR3 DNA reads TGTGCCAGCAAGGCGACTGGACACTACGAGCAGTACGTC. As protein: CASKATGHYEQYV.

The rearrangement joins TRBV15 to TRBJ2-1; 10 nucleotides agree with TRBD1. V shed 5 bases, J shed 6 bases, and the junction held 7 bases outside the gene matches. The CDR3 is 15 amino acids. CDR1 and CDR2 (germline): LNHNV, YYDKDF (reference sequence). The CDR3 protein is CATSPGTGAPNEQFF. CDR3 nucleotides: TGTGCCACCAGCCCCGGGACAGGGGCCCCCAATGAGCAGTTCTTC.

V usage is TRBV12-5 and J usage is TRBJ2-5; D remains unclear. The CDR3 sequence is 13 residues long. Germline V gene sequence: CDR1 LGHNT, CDR2 FRNRAP. Deletions cut 1 base from V and 7 bases from J, with 10 bases between. CDR3 nucleotide sequence: TGTGCTAGTGGTTTGGGACGAGGTGGGACCCAGTACTTC. This gives the protein CASGLGRGGTQYF.

The rearrangement links TRBV27 to TRBJ1-3; perhaps TRBD1 as D (5 bases). Germline V gene data show CDR1 as MNHEY and CDR2 as SMNVEV (reference sequence). The CDR3 has 17 residues. Trimming took off 5 bases at V and 0 bases at J, with 17 bases between the two ends. The CDR3, as DNA: TGTGCCAGCAGTCCACCTTGCTGGGGGTTCTCTGGAAACACCATATATTTT. Translation gives CASSPPCWGFSGNTIYF.

The CDR3 spells CASSLAGTGGIYGYTF. DNA for the CDR3: TGCGCCAGCAGCTTGGCCGGGACAGGGGGGATCTATGGCTACACCTTC. This chain connects TRBV5-1 to TRBJ1-2; 11 nucleotides align to TRBD1. With V trimmed by 0 bases and J by 4 bases, 5 bases remained unmatched. The germline CDR1 and CDR2 sequences are SGHRS and YFSETQ. This CDR3 region has 16 residues.

This clonotype appeared a few times. The J gene is TRBJ2-2, the V gene TRBV12-3 or TRBV12-4; unclear D gene. Between the trimmed V and J ends, which lost 3 bases and 4 bases, there was a span of 6 bases. The CDR3 runs 13 residues. CDR3 sequence: CASSLQSTGELFF. The CDR3 DNA reads as TGTGCCAGCAGTTTGCAGTCCACCGGGGAGCTGTTTTTT.

The rearrangement joins TRBV11-2 to TRBJ2-1; possibly TRBD2 for D (6 bases). Trimming left V 3 bases short and J 3 bases short, with 12 bases between. The CDR3 consists of 15 residues. CDR1 SGHAT and CDR2 FQNNGV come from the germline V gene. The CDR3 coding sequence is TGTGCCAGCAGCTTCTCCGGGAGAGGCTACAATGAGCAGTTCTTC. It codes for CASSFSGRGYNEQFF.

DNA for the CDR3: TGTGCCAGCAGCAAATATACTAGCGGGGGGGCCAGAGATACGCAGTATTTT. It codes for CASSKYTSGGARDTQYF. The genes are TRBV7-3 and TRBJ2-3, with 13 nucleotides matching TRBD2. V lost 5 bases, J lost 5 bases, and 10 bases stayed unmatched. The CDR3 is 17 amino acids. CDR1 and CDR2 from the germline V gene are SGHTA and FQGTGA.

This clonotype was counted between two and nine times. The CDR3 bases are TGCAGTCCACTCCTCCCGCCCCCAGATACGCAGTATTTT. This sequence encodes CSPLLPPPDTQYF. The chain has TRBV20-1 and TRBJ2-3; D unresolved. V was shortened by 8 bases and J by 4 bases, with 16 bases between the two germline ends. CDR1 DFQATT and CDR2 SNEGSKA come from the germline V gene (reference sequence). CDR3 length: 13 amino acids.

The chain has TRBV7-2 and TRBJ2-7; the D is unclear. The V and J ends lost 5 bases and 2 bases respectively, with 7 bases between them. Looked up from germline, CDR1 is SGHTA and CDR2 is FQGNSA. This CDR3 comprises 12 residues. For the CDR3, the DNA is TGTGCCAGCAGCGCCTTTACCTACGAGCAGTACTTC. It yields the protein CASSAFTYEQYF.